This T cell receptor beta chain appears in the sequencing data of a study of OX40 agonist ivuxolimab in advanced cancers. Study summary: Dose-escalation cases comprised hepatocellular carcinoma, melanoma, renal cell or head and neck cancer.

Germline CDR1 reads SGHTA; CDR2 reads FQGTGA. The CDR3 runs 15 residues. V lost 1 base and J lost 2, with 10 bases in between. This clone showed up just a few times. Blood draws occurred at baseline, cycle 4 day 1, and cycle 7 day 1. Measured with immunoSEQ multiplex PCR; TCRdb has only the in-frame clones, and not every one. The data contain around 46,000 clones, roughly 80% of them seen just once; the ten biggest clones take up around 2.5%. The sample here was CD4+ or CD8+ T cells sorted from blood, taken in a trial of the OX40 agonist ivuxolimab. The V and J genes are TRBV7-3 and TRBJ2-3; no definite D call. The source of this sequence is an adult with an advanced solid tumor such as melanoma, head and neck, liver or kidney cancer. The CDR3 nucleotides are TGTGCCAGCAGCTTAAGCGGCAGCAACACAGATACGCAGTATTTT. It translates to CASSLSGSNTDTQYF.